This T cell receptor (beta chain) was profiled in a study of blood T cell repertoires in COVID-19. Sequencing used immunoSEQ multiplex PCR; TCRdb keeps in-frame clones, though not all of them. This sample yields 65,000 to 95,000 clones, of which roughly nine tenths are seen a single time; roughly 9% belongs to the top ten. The CDR3 is made up of 13 amino acids. Germline assignment: CDR1 GTSNPN and CDR2 SVGIG (reference sequence). V was trimmed by 1 base and J by 6 bases, leaving 12 bases between them. Sequenced sample: peripheral blood. The receptor's source is a man at least 80 years old with acute or convalescent COVID-19. V gene TRBV30 combines with J gene TRBJ1-2; D perhaps matches TRBD1 (6 bases). CDR3 sequence (DNA): TGTGCCTGGAGTGGCCCGACAGGCGATGGCTACACCTTC. As protein: CAWSGPTGDGYTF.